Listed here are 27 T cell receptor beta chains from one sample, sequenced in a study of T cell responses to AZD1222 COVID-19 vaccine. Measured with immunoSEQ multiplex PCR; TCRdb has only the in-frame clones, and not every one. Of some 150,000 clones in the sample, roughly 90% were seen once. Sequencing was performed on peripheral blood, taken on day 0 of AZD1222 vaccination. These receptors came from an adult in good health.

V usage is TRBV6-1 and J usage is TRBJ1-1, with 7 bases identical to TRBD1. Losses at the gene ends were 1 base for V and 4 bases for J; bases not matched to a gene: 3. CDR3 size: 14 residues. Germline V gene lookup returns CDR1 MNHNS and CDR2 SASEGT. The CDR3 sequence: CASSEEPGGTEAFF. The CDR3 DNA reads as TGTGCCAGCAGTGAAGAACCAGGGGGCACTGAAGCTTTCTTT.

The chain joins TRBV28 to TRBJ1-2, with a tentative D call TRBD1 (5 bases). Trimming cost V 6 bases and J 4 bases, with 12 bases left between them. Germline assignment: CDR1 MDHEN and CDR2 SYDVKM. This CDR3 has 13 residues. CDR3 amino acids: CASSSGLFYGYTF. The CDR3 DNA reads TGTGCCAGCAGCTCGGGACTGTTCTATGGCTACACCTTC.

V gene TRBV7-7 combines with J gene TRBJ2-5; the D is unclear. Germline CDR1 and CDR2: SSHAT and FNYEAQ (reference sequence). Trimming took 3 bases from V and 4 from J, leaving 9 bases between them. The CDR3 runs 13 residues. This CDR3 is CASSFQARETQYF. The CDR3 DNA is TGTGCCAGCAGCTTCCAGGCCCGAGAGACCCAGTACTTC.

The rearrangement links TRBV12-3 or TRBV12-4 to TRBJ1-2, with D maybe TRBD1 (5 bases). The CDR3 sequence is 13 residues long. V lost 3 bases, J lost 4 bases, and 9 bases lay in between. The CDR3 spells CASSFQGSYGYTF. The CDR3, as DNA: TGTGCCAGCAGTTTCCAGGGATCCTATGGCTACACCTTC.

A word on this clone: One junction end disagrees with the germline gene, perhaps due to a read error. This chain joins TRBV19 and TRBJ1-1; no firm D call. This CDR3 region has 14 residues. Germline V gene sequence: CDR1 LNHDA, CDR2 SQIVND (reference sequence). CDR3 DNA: TGTGCCAGTAGTGTCCGGACTGAGTTTGCTGAGGCTTTCTTT. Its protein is CASSVRTEFAEAFF.

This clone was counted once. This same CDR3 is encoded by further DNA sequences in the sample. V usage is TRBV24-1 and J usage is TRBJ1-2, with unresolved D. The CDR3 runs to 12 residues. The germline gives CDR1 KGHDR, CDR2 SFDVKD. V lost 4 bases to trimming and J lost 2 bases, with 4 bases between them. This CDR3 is CATSDSNYGYTF. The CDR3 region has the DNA TGTGCCACCAGTGACTCCAACTATGGCTACACCTTC.

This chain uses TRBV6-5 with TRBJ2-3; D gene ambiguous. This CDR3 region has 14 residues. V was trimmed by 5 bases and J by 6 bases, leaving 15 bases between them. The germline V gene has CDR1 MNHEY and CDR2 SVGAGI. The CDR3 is CASSPLGYRDTQYF. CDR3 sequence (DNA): TGTGCCAGCAGTCCCTTGGGCTATCGTGATACGCAGTATTTT.

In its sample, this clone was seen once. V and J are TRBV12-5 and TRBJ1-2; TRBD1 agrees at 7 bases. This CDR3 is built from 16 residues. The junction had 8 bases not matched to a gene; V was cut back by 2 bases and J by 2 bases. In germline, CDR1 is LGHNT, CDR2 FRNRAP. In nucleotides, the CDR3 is TGTGCTAGTGGTTTGCCGCCGGGACAGCTAAACTATGGCTACACCTTC. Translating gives CASGLPPGQLNYGYTF.

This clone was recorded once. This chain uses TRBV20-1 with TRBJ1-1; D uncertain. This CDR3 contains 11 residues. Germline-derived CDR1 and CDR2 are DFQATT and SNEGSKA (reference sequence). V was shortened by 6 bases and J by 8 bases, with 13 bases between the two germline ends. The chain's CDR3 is CSARDTREAFF. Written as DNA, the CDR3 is TGCAGTGCCCGTGACACGAGGGAAGCTTTCTTT.

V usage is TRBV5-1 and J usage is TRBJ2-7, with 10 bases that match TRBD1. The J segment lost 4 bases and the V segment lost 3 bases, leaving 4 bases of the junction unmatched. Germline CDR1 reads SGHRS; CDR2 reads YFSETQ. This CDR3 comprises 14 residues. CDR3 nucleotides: TGCGCCAGCAGCTCGGGACAGGGGTTATACGAGCAGTACTTC. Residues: CASSSGQGLYEQYF. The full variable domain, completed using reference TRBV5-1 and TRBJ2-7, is KAGVTQTPRYLIKTRGQQVTLSCSPISGHRSVSWYQQTPGQGLQFLFEYFSETQRNKGNFPGRFSGRQFSNSRSEMNVSTLELGDSALYLCASSSGQGLYEQYFGPGTRLTVT.

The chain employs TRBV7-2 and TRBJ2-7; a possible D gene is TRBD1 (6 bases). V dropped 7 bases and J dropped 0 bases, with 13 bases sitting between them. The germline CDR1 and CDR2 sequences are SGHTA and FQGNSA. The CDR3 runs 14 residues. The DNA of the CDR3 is TGTGCCAGCACGGGGCAGGGGCGCTCCTACGAGCAGTACTTC. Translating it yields CASTGQGRSYEQYF.

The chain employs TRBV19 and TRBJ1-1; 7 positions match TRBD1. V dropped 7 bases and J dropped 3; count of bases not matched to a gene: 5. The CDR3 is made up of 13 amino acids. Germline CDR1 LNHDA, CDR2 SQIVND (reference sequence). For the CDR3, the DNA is TGTGCCAGTATACGGACAGGTTACACTGAAGCTTTCTTT. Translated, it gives CASIRTGYTEAFF.

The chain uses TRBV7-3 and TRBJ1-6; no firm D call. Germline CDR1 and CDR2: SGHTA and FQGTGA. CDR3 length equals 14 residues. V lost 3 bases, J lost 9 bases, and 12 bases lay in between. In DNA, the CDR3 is TGTGCCAGCAGCTTCGGACCTAAAAGTTCACCCCTCCACTTT. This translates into CASSFGPKSSPLHF.

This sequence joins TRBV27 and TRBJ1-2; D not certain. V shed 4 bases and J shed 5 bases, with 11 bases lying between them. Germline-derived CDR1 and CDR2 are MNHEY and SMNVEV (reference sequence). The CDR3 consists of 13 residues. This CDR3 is CASSSGAWYGYTF. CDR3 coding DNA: TGTGCCAGCAGTTCGGGAGCCTGGTATGGCTACACCTTC.

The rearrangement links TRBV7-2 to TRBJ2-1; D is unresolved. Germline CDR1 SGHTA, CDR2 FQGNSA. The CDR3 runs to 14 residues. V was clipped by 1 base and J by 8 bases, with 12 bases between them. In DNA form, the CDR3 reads TGTGCCAGCAGCTTAGGGGGATTCCCCGATGAGCAGTTCTTC. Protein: CASSLGGFPDEQFF.

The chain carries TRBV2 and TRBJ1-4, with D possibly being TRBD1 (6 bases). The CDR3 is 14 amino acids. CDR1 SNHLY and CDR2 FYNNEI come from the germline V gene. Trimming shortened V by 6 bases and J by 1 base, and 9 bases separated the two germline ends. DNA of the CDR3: TGTGCCAGCAGAGTGGGACAAACTAATGAAAAACTGTTTTTT. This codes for CASRVGQTNEKLFF.

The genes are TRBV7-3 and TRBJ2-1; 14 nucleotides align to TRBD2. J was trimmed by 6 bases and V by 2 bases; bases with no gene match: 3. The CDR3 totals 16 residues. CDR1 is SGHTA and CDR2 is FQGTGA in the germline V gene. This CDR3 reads CASSLSGTSGGNEQFF. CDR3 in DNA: TGTGCCAGCAGCTTATCCGGGACTAGCGGGGGCAATGAGCAGTTCTTC.

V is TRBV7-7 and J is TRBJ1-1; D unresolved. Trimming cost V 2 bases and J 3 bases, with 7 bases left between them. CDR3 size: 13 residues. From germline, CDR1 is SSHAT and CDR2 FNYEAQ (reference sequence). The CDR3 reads CASSLSPDTEAFF. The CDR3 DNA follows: TGTGCCAGCAGCTTATCTCCCGACACTGAAGCTTTCTTT.

The CDR3, as DNA: TGTGCCAGCAGTTTTCTTGTGGGCTCTGGGGCCAACGTCCTGACTTTC. Translating gives CASSFLVGSGANVLTF. The gene calls are TRBV6-2 or TRBV6-3 and TRBJ2-6; D unclear. Looked up from germline, CDR1 is MNHEY and CDR2 is SVGEGT. V was clipped by 4 bases and J by 0 bases, with 10 bases between them. CDR3 length: 16 amino acids.

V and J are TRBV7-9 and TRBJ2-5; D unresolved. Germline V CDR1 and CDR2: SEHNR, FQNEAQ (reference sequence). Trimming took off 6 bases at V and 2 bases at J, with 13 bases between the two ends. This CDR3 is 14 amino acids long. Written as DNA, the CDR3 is TGTGCCAGCAGTTGGTTGGAGTCACAAGAGACCCAGTACTTC. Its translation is CASSWLESQETQYF.

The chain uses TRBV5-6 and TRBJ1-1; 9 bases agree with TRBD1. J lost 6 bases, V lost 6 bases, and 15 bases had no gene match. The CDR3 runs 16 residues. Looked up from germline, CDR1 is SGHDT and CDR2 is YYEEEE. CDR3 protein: CASTIIGQGPTAEAFF. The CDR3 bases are TGTGCCAGCACCATCATCGGACAGGGGCCTACGGCTGAAGCTTTCTTT.

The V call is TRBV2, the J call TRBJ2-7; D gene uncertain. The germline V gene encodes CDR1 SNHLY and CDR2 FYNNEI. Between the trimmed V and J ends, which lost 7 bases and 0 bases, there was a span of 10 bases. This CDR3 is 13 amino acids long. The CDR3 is CASTVGFSYEQYF. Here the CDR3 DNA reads TGTGCCAGCACCGTTGGCTTCTCCTACGAGCAGTACTTC.

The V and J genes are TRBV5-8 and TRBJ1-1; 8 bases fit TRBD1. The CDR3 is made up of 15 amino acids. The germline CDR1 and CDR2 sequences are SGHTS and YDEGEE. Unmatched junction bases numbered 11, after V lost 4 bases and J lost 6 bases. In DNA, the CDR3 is TGTGCCAGCAGCCGACCCCCGGACAGGGCCCCTGAAGCTTTCTTT. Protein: CASSRPPDRAPEAFF.

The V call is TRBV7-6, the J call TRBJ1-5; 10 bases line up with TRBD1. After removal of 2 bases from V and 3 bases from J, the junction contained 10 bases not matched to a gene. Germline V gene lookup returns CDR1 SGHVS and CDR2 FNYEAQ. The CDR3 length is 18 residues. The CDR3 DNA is TGTGCCAGCAGCTTAAGGAGAAGGACAGGGGGGGACAATCAGCCCCAGCATTTT. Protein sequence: CASSLRRRTGGDNQPQHF.

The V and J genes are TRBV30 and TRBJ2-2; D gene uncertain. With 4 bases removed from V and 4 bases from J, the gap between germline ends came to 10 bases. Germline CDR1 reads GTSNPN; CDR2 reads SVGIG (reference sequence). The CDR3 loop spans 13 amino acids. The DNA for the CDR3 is TGTGCCTGGAAACCCGAACCCACCGGGGAGCTGTTTTTT. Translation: CAWKPEPTGELFF.

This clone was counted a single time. CDR3 amino acids: CASSLVGTEQYF. The CDR3 bases are TGCGCCAGCAGCTTGGTCGGGACGGAGCAGTACTTC. The chain carries TRBV5-1 and TRBJ2-7; tentatively, D is TRBD1 or TRBD2 (5 bases each). The CDR3 is 12 amino acids. Trimming left V 0 bases short and J 7 bases short, with 8 bases between. Germline V gene data show CDR1 as SGHRS and CDR2 as YFSETQ.

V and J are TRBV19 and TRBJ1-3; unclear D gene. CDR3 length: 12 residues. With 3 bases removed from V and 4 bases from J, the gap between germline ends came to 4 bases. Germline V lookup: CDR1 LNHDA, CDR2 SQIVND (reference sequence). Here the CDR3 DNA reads TGTGCCAGTAGTATCTCCGGAAACACCATATATTTT. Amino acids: CASSISGNTIYF.